This T cell receptor beta chain comes out of a study of blood T cell repertoires in COVID-19. Study-wide context: The origin of the acute and convalescent COVID-19 samples was the United States, Italy and Spain.

V lost 3 bases to trimming and J lost 4 bases; unmatched junction nucleotides: 9. This CDR3 is 17 amino acids long. Germline CDR1 and CDR2: MDHEN and SYDVKM. Participants spanned ages about 18 to 90 years and resided in fewer than 30 US areas. Cohorts were determined from participant-reported clinical history. In the original processing: Amplification of reference gene primers provided the estimated nucleated cell counts. Measured with immunoSEQ multiplex PCR; TCRdb has only the in-frame clones, and not every one. V and J calls and clone size are copied from that table; D and trimming were computed from the DNA. The data show 180,000 or so clones, with around 88% seen just once and 3.6% held by the top ten.

The V call is TRBV28, the J call TRBJ2-5; the match to TRBD1 covers 12 bases. The TCR comes from a woman aged 45-65 years in a cohort exposed to, infected with or recovered from COVID-19 (not recorded which). The sample consisted of PBMCs or T cells enriched from blood (not recorded which). The CDR3 bases are TGTGCCAGCAGTTTGGTCCCGGGACAGGGGGCGTTAGAGACCCAGTACTTC. Protein product: CASSLVPGQGALETQYF. The full variable domain, in which reference TRBV28 and TRBJ2-5 provide the parts outside the CDR3, is DVKVTQSSRYLVKRTGEKVFLECVQDMDHENMFWYRQDPGLGLRLIYFSYDVKMKEKGDIPEGYSVSREKKERFSLILESASTNQTSMYLCASSLVPGQGALETQYFGPGTRLLVL.